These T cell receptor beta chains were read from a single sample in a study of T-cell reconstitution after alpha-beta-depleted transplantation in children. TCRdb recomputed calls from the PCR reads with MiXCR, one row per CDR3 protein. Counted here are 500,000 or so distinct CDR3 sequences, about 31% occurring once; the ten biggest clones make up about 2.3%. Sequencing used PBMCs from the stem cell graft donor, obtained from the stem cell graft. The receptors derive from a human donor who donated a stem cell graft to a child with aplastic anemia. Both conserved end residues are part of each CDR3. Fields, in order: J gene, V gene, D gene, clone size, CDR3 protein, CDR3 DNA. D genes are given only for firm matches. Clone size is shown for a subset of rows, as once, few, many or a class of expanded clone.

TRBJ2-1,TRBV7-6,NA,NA,CASSAGIADPYNEQFF,TGTGCCAGCAGCGCCGGAATAGCGGACCCCTACAATGAGCAGTTCTTC
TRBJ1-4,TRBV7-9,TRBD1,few,CASSLADRNNEKLFF,TGTGCCAGCAGCTTAGCGGACAGGAATAATGAAAAACTGTTTTTT
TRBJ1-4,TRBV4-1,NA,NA,CASSHYRVPTNEKLFF,TGCGCCAGCAGCCATTACAGGGTCCCAACTAATGAAAAACTGTTTTTT
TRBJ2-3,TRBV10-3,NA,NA,CAISEEVGGSRDTQYF,TGTGCCATCAGCGAGGAGGTCGGGGGCAGTCGAGATACGCAGTATTTT
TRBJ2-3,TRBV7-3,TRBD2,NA,CASSRDGTIFGTQYF,TGTGCCAGCAGCCGAGATGGGACTATTTTCGGTACGCAGTATTTT
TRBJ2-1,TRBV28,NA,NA,CASNGPGFGYNEQFF,TGTGCCAGCAACGGCCCGGGGTTTGGGTACAATGAGCAGTTCTTC
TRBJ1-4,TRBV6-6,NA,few,CASSRRVNEKLFF,TGTGCCAGCAGTCGGCGTGTAAATGAAAAACTGTTTTTT
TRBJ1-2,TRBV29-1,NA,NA,CSVEEQTDYGYTF,TGCAGCGTTGAAGAACAAACAGACTATGGCTACACCTTC
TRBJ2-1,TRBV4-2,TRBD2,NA,CASSQDGTSGFVGDEQFF,TGTGCCAGCAGCCAAGACGGGACTAGCGGATTCGTGGGGGATGAGCAGTTCTTC
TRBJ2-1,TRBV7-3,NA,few,CASSPGGVNNEQFF,TGTGCCAGCAGCCCAGGGGGGGTTAACAATGAGCAGTTCTTC
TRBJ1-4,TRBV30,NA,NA,CAWFPPGVPATNEKLFF,TGTGCCTGGTTCCCCCCGGGGGTTCCCGCAACTAATGAAAAACTGTTTTTT
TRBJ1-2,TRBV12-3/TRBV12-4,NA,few,CASSFGPNGYTF,TGTGCCAGCAGCTTCGGGCCGAATGGCTACACCTTC
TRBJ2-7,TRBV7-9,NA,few,CASSLGQGGGDYEQYF,TGTGCCAGCAGCTTAGGACAGGGAGGAGGGGACTACGAGCAGTACTTC
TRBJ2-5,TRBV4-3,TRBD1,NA,CASSPQGVRSETQYF,TGCGCCAGCAGCCCCCAGGGGGTCAGGAGTGAGACCCAGTACTTC
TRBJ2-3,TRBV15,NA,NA,CATSSQQVTDTQYF,TGTGCCACCAGCAGCCAACAGGTCACAGATACGCAGTATTTT
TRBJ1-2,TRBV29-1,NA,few,CSVEGVGSNYGYTF,TGCAGCGTTGAAGGTGTGGGTAGTAACTATGGCTACACCTTC
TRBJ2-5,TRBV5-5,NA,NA,CASSSLDRQETQYF,TGTGCCAGCAGCTCCCTTGACAGACAAGAGACCCAGTACTTC
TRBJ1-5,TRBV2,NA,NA,CASRPGGGQPQHF,TGTGCCAGCCGGCCGGGGGGTGGTCAGCCCCAGCATTTT
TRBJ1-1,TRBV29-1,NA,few,CSVLLFLNTEAFF,TGCAGCGTTCTATTATTTTTGAACACTGAAGCTTTCTTT
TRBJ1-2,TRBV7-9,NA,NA,CASSLSRDITNYGYTF,TGTGCCAGCAGCTTATCGCGGGACATTACTAACTATGGCTACACCTTC
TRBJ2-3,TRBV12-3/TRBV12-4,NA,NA,CASSYSDTQYF,TGTGCCAGCAGTTATTCCGATACGCAGTATTTT
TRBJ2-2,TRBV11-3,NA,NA,CASSPPTPTGNTGELFF,TGTGCCAGCAGCCCACCAACGCCGACAGGGAACACCGGGGAGCTGTTTTTT
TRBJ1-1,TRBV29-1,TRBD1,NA,CSVESGTDTEAFF,TGCAGCGTTGAATCAGGGACAGACACTGAAGCTTTCTTT
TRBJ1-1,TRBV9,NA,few,CASSTRQANTEAFF,TGTGCCAGCAGCACCCGACAGGCAAACACTGAAGCTTTCTTT
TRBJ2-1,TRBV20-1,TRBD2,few,CSARVPGTSGPLRSYNEQFF,TGCAGTGCTAGAGTCCCCGGGACTAGCGGGCCCCTCCGCTCCTACAATGAGCAGTTCTTC
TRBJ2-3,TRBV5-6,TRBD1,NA,CASSLAPGQGSTDTQYF,TGTGCCAGCAGCTTGGCACCGGGACAGGGGAGCACAGATACGCAGTATTTT
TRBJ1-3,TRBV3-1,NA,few,CASSQVRSGNTIYF,TGTGCCAGCAGCCAGGTCCGCTCTGGAAACACCATATATTTT
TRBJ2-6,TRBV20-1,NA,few,CSAPRPDSGANVLTF,TGCAGTGCTCCGAGACCAGACTCTGGGGCCAACGTCCTGACTTTC
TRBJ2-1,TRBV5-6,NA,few,CASSFPGQKVNEQFF,TGTGCCAGCAGCTTCCCAGGGCAAAAGGTCAATGAGCAGTTCTTC
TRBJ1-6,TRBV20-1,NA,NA,CSARTTSGSPLHF,TGCAGTGCTCGTACGACCTCTGGTTCACCCCTCCACTTT
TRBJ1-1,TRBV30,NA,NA,CAGKWAGNTEAFF,TGTGCCGGAAAGTGGGCGGGTAATACTGAAGCTTTCTTT
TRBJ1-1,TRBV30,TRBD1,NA,CAWRRQGSTEAFF,TGTGCCTGGAGGAGACAGGGATCCACTGAAGCTTTCTTT